The present T cell receptor (beta chain) was sequenced within a study of T cells in Graves' hyperthyroidism and ophthalmopathy. About the study: Peripheral blood draws took place at initial diagnosis, ahead of any treatment. Study-wide points: Most clonotypes that expanded in the thyroid above 0.001 also showed up in blood. By a 13 V-J model, ophthalmopathy was set apart from stable hyperthyroidism.

A remark on this clonotype: Its antigen is unknown. The junction shows a germline mismatch at one end, possibly a read error.

The CDR3 consists of 16 residues. CDR1 and CDR2 from the germline V gene are PRHDT and FYEKMQ (reference sequence). Amplification targeted TCR beta CDR3 regions from RNA transcripts. First-round RT-PCR of the TCR CDR3 relied on the HTBI primer set. TCRdb itself ran the multiplex PCR reads through MiXCR, one entry per CDR3 protein. Seen here are under 450,000 distinct CDR3 sequences, less than 20% observed once, and the top ten hold 11% to 15%. This clonotype was obtained from a woman aged 18-29 years with Graves' hyperthyroidism. The V and J genes are TRBV13 and TRBJ1-2; no definite D call. Material for sequencing was blood. CDR3 loop: CASSSKEARADYDYTF. The CDR3 DNA is TGTGCCAGCAGCTCGAAAGAAGCACGGGCCGACTATGACTACACCTTC.